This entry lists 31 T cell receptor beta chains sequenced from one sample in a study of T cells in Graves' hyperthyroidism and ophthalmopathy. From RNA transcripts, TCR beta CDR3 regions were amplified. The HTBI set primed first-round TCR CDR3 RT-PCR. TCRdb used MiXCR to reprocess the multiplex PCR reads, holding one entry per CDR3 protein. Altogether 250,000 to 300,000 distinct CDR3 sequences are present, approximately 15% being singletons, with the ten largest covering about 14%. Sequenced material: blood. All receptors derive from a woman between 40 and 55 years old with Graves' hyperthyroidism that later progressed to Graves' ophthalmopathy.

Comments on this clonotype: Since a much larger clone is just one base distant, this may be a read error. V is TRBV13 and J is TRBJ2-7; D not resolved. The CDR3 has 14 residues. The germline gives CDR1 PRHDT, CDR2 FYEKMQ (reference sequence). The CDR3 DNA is TGTGCCAGCAGCTTAGTGGCTCGATCCTACCAGCAGTACTTC. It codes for CASSLVARSYQQYF.

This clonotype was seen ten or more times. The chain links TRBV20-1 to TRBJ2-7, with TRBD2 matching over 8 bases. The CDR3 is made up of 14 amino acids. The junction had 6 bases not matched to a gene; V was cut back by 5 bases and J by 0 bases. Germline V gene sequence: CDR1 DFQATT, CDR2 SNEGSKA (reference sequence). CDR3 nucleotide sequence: TGCAGTGCTCAAGCTAGCGGGCACTCCTACGAGCAGTACTTC. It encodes CSAQASGHSYEQYF.

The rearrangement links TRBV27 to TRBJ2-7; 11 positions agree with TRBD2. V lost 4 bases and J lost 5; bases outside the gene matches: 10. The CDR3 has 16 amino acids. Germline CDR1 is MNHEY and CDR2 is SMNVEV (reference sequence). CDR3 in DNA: TGTGCCAGCAGTTCCCCAACTAGCGGGAGTTTTCACGAGCAGTACTTC. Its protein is CASSSPTSGSFHEQYF.

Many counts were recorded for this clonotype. CDR3 sequence: CASSPPGQVAGEQFF. CDR3 coding DNA: TGTGCCAGCAGCCCTCCGGGACAGGTTGCCGGTGAGCAGTTCTTC. J is TRBJ2-1 and V is TRBV28; 8 bases map to TRBD1. CDR1 and CDR2 from the germline V gene are MDHEN and SYDVKM. This CDR3 contains 15 residues. J gave up 9 bases and V 6 bases, and 13 bases lay outside the gene matches.

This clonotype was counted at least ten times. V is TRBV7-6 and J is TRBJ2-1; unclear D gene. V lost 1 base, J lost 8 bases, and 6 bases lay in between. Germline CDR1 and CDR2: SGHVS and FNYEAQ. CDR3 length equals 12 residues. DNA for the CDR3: TGTGCCAGCAGCTTAGGACATGATGAGCAGTTCTTC. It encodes CASSLGHDEQFF.

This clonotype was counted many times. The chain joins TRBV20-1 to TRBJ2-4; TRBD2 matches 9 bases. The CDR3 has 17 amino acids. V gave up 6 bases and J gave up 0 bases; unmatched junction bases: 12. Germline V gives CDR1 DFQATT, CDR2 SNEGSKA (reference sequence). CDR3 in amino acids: CSARSQRGVIAKNIQYF. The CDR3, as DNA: TGCAGTGCAAGAAGTCAGCGGGGGGTGATAGCCAAAAACATTCAGTACTTC.

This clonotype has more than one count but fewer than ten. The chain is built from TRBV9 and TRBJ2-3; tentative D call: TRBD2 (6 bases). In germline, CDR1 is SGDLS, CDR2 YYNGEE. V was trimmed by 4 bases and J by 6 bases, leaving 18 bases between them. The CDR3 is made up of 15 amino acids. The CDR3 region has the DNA TGTGCCAGCAGCCCCCATGGAGGGGTTGGTGATACGCAGTATTTT. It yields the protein CASSPHGGVGDTQYF.

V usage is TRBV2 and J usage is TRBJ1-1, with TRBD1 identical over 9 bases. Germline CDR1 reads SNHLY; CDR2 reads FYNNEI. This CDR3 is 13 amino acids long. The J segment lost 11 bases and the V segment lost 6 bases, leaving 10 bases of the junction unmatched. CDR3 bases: TGTGCCAGCAGCCAAGGACAGGGGAGTTCGGCTTTCTTT. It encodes CASSQGQGSSAFF. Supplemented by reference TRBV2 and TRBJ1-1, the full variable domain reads EPEVTQTPSHQVTQMGQEVILRCVPISNHLYFYWYRQILGQKVEFLVSFYNNEISEKSEIFDDQFSVERPDGSNFTLKIRSTKLEDSAMYFCASSQGQGSSAFFGQGTRLTVV.

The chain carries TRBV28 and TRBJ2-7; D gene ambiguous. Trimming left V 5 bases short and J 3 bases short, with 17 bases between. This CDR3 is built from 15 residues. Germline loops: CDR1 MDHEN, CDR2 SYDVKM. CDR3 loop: CASSPTWSGSYEQYF. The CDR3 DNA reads TGTGCCAGCAGTCCTACCTGGTCAGGAAGCTACGAGCAGTACTTC.

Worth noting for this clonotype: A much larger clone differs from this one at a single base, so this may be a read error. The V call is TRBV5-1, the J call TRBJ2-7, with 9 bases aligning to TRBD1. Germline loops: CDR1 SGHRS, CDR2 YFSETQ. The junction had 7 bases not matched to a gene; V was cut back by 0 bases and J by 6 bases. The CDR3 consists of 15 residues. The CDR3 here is CASSLARTGVCEQYF. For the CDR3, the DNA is TGCGCCAGCAGCTTGGCTAGGACAGGGGTTTGCGAGCAGTACTTC.

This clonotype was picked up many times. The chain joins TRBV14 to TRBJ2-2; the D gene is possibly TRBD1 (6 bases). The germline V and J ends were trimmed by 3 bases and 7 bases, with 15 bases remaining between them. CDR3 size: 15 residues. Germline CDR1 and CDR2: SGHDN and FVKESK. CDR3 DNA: TGTGCCAGCAGCCAGCCACAGGGTTTGAACGGGGAGCTGTTTTTT. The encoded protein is CASSQPQGLNGELFF.

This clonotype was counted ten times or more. CDR3 amino acids: CASRNWGQGGIETQYF. The CDR3, as DNA: TGTGCCAGCAGGAACTGGGGGCAGGGTGGTATAGAGACCCAGTACTTC. The V and J genes are TRBV2 and TRBJ2-5, with D perhaps TRBD1 (6 bases). V shed 6 bases and J shed 4 bases, with 21 bases lying between them. The CDR3 covers 16 residues. CDR1 and CDR2 from the germline V gene are SNHLY and FYNNEI.

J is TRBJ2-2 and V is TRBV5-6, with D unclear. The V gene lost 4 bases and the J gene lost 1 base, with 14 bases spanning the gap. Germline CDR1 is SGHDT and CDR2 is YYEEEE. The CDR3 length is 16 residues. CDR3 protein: CASSPQITLNTGELFF. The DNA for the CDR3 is TGTGCCAGCAGCCCACAGATTACACTGAACACCGGGGAGCTGTTTTTT.

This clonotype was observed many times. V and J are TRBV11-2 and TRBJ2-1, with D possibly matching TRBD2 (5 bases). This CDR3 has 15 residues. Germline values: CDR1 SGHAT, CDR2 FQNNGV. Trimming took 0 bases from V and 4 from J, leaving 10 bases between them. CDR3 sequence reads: CASSLEAGVYNEQFF. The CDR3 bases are TGTGCCAGCAGCTTAGAGGCGGGTGTTTACAATGAGCAGTTCTTC.

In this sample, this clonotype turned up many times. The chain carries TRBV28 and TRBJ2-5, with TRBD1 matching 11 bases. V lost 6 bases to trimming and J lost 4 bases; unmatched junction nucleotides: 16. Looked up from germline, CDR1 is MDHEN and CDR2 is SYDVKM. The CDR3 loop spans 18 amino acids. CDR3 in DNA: TGTGCCAGCAGGTCACCCACCGGACAGGGGGCTAAGTCAGAGACCCAGTACTTC. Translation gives CASRSPTGQGAKSETQYF.

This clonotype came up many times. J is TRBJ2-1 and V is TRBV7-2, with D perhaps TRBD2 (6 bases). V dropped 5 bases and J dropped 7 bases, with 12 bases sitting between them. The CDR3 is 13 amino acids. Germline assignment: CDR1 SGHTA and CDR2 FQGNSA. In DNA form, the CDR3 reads TGTGCCAGCAGCCCAGGGACTGTGAATGAGCAGTTCTTC. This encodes CASSPGTVNEQFF.

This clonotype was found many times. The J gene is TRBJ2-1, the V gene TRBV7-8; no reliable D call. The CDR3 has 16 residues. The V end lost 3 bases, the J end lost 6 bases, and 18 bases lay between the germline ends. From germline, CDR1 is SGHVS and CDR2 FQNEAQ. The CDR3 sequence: CASSLDPASLSNEQFF. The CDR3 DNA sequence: TGTGCCAGCAGCTTGGACCCAGCGAGTTTGAGCAATGAGCAGTTCTTC.

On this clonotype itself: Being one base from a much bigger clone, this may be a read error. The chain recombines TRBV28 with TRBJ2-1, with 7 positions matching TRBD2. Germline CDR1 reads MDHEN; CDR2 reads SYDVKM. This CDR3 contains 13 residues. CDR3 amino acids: CASSLGGDGELFF. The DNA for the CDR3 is TGTGCCAGCAGTTTAGGGGGGGACGGTGAGCTGTTCTTC.

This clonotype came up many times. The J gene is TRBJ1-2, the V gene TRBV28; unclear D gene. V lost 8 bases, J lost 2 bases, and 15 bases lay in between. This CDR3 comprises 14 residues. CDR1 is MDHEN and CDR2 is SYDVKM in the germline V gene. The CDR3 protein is CASSLGRHNYGYTF. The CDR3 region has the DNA TGTGCCAGCTCCTTAGGGAGGCACAACTATGGCTACACCTTC.

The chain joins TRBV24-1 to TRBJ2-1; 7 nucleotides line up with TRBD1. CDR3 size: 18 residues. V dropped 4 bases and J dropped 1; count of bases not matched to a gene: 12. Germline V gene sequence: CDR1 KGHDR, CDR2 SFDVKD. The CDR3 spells CATSDYTTGLGSYNEQFF. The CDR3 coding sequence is TGTGCCACCAGTGACTATACGACAGGGCTAGGGTCCTACAATGAGCAGTTCTTC.

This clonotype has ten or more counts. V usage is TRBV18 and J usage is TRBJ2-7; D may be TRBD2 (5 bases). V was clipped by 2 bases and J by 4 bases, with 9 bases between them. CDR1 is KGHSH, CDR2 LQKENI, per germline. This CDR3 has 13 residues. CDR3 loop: CASSPAGIYEQYF. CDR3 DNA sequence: TGTGCCAGCTCACCAGCGGGCATATACGAGCAGTACTTC.

In DNA, the CDR3 is TGTGCCAGCAGTTACGCAGGGATCTATGGCTACACCTTC. It specifies CASSYAGIYGYTF. The rearrangement joins TRBV6-5 to TRBJ1-2; weak D call: TRBD1 (5 bases). The germline gives CDR1 MNHEY, CDR2 SVGAGI. This CDR3 comprises 13 residues. The V end lost 2 bases, the J end lost 4 bases, and 8 bases lay between the germline ends.

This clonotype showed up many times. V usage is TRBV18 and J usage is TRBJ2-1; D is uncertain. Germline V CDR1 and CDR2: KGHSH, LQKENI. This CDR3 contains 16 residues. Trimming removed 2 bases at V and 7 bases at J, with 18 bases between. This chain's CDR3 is CASSPTLGWAGNEQFF. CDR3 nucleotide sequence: TGTGCCAGCTCACCAACCCTTGGATGGGCCGGGAATGAGCAGTTCTTC.

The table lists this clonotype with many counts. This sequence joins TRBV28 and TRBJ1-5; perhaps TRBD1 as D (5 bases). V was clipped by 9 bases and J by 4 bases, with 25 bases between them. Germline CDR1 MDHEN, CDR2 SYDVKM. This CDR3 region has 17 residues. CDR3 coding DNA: TGTGCCAGTAAGTTTTTCAGGGCCGCCTTTCTTAATCAGCCCCAGCATTTT. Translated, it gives CASKFFRAAFLNQPQHF.

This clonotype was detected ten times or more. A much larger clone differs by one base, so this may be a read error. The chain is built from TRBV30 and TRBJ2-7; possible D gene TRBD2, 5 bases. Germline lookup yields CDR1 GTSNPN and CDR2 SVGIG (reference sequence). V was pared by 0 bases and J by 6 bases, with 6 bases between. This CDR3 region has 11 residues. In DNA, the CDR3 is TGTGCCTGGAGTGTACGGGGCGAGCAGTACTTC. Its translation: CAWSVRGEQYF.

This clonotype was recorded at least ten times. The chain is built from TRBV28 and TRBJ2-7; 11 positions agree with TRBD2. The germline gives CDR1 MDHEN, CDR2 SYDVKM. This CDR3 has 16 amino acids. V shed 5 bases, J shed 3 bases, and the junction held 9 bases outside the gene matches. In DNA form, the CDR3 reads TGTGCCAGCAGTCCCCGACTAGCGGGAAAGTACTACGAGCAGTACTTC. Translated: CASSPRLAGKYYEQYF. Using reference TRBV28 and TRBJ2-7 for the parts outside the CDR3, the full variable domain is DVKVTQSSRYLVKRTGEKVFLECVQDMDHENMFWYRQDPGLGLRLIYFSYDVKMKEKGDIPEGYSVSREKKERFSLILESASTNQTSMYLCASSPRLAGKYYEQYFGPGTRLTVT.

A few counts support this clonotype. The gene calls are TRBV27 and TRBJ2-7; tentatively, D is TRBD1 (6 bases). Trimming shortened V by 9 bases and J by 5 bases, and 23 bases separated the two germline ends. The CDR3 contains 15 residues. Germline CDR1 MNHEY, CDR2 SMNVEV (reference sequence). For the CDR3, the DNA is TGTGCCAGTTGTCCAGGCAGGGGCGCGTTCCACGAGCAGTACTTC. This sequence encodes CASCPGRGAFHEQYF.

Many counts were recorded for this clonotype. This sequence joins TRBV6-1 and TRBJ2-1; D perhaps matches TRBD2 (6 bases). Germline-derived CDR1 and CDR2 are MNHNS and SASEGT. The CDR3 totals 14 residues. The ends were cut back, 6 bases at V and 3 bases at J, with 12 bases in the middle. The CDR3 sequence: CASRGLASYNEQFF. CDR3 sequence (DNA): TGTGCCAGCAGAGGTCTAGCGAGCTACAATGAGCAGTTCTTC.

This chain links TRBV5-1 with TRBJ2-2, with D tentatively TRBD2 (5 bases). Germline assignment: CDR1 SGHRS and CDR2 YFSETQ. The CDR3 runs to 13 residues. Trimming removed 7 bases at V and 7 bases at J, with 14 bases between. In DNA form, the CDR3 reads TGCGCCAGCGGATCCCTAGCCGGCGGGGAGCTGTTTTTT. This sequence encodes CASGSLAGGELFF.

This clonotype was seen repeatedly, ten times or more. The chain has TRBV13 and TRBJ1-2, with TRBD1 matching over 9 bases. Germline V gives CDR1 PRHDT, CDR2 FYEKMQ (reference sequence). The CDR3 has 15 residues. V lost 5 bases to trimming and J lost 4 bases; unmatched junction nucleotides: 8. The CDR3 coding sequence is TGTGCCAGCAGCAAACAGGGGGCGTTCAGCTATGGCTACACCTTC. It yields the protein CASSKQGAFSYGYTF.

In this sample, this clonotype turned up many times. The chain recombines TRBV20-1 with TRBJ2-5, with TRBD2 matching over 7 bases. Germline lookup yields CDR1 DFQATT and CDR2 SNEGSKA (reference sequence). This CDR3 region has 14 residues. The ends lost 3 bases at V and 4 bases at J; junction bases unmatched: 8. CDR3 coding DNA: TGCAGTGCTAGGGATTGGACTAGGGGAGAGACCCAGTACTTC. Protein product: CSARDWTRGETQYF.